The present entry profiles one T cell receptor (beta chain) with its context. The antigen this receptor binds is unknown. It has no much larger one-base neighbor in the sample; base qualities were not kept. The time point label of this sample denotes: newly diagnosed GD, antithyroid drugs for less than 3 months. RNA was extracted from PBMCs in TRIzol for both TCR sequencing and RNA sequencing. Graves' disease was diagnosed according to American Thyroid Association guidelines. The patients came from an endocrinology department in Xi'an, China. From each patient, about 8.9 milliliters of peripheral blood was collected into an EDTA anticoagulant tube. Ficoll Paque Plus density gradient separation was used to isolate PBMCs, and no further T cell sorting was performed. An Agilent 2100 Bioanalyzer and agarose gel were used to assess RNA quality, and a NanoDrop 2000 was used to measure RNA concentration.

Taken from cysteine to phenylalanine, the CDR3 has 13 residues. Only the CDR3 region is kept as DNA, spanning 39 bases read in frame from base 1. V loses 0 bases, J loses 3 bases, and the germline ends lie 6 bases apart. Via the germline V gene (reference sequence), CDR1 is LNHNV and CDR2 YYDKDF. This record comes from a study of regulatory T cells in long-lasting Graves disease (dated by TCRdb to about 2021). Describing the broader study: Patients with newly diagnosed Graves' disease had been on antithyroid drugs for under 3 months. Persistent Graves' disease patients were compared with newly diagnosed Graves' disease patients by peripheral blood TCR sequencing and RNA sequencing. The study was registered as a clinical trial and conducted in China. A total of about 33 samples underwent TCR sequencing, from around 13 patients with persistent Graves' disease and approximately 20 patients with newly diagnosed Graves' disease.

The library relied on multiplex PCR. Reads for this sample came from an Illumina HiSeq 4000. To build TCR beta libraries, CDR3 regions were amplified by Arm-PCR using iRepertoire HTBI primers. PCR products were gel purified before sequencing. On the study's bioinformatics: A total of fewer than 80 TRBV and 14 TRBJ segments were identified across samples and were used for gene usage analysis of CDR3 amino acid clonotypes. COPE and FqMerger were used to merge filtered high-quality paired reads into contigs. BLAST was used to align contigs to IMGT TRBV, TRBD and TRBJ reference genes, and CDR3 was defined according to IMGT. Clonotypes above 0.1% frequency were classified as highly expanded clones. Repertoire diversity was measured by Shannon entropy, and V-J evenness by the Gini coefficient. Public clonotypes were defined as clonotypes shared by more than one individual. The public reads were quality trimmed at Q25 with fastp and then assembled into clones with MiXCR by TCRdb, keeping productive beta chains. One record per CDR3 amino acid sequence lists the most common genes and DNA. The authors' filters were not applied to this entry. The sample profile shows over 500,000 distinct CDR3 sequences; about 15% of them were found once. Of the sample, roughly 18% falls within the top ten clones.

Beyond this particular receptor, the publication reports: Sequencing and analysis were limited to the TCR beta chain. The authors acknowledged the small sample size as a limitation that may reduce accuracy. Only peripheral blood was studied, because thyroid tissue, the primary lesion, was inaccessible. TRBV28, TRBJ1-2 and TRBJ2-5 were preferentially used in persistent disease, while TRBV20-1 and TRBJ2-1 were favored in newly diagnosed disease. Patients with persistent disease shared more public clonotypes (around 2,700) than newly diagnosed patients did (more than 900). Compared with newly diagnosed patients, persistent Graves' disease patients had lower TCR Shannon entropy and fewer highly expanded clones, which suggests clonal expansion.

This same sample was also part of a study on T cells in Graves' hyperthyroidism and ophthalmopathy. As the second publication notes: Stable Graves' hyperthyroidism was defined as no progression to ophthalmopathy during 18 months of follow-up. The hyperthyroidism patients were between 18 and 65 years old and newly diagnosed, with a disease duration of less than 2 months. The study excluded patients with uncontrolled infections, other autoimmune diseases, pregnancy or lactation. Diagnoses relied on clinical symptoms, serum thyroxine and TRAb, thyroid ultrasound and orbital computed tomography. The TCR CDR3 was subjected to a first round of RT-PCR using the HTBI primer set and the Qiagen OneStep RT-PCR kit. Most expanded thyroid clonotypes (frequency above 0.001) were also found in blood, which suggests that blood repertoires may mirror thyroid immune responses. In cross-validation, a model built on a 13 V-J signature told ophthalmopathy apart from stable hyperthyroidism with about 90% sensitivity and about 81% specificity, and in testing the same model reached 80%/75%. In validation, the model predicted progression to ophthalmopathy with roughly 66% sensitivity and roughly 75% specificity, a median of about 6.7 months before onset. To identify TCR V-J signatures that set the groups apart, the researchers used a discovery cohort of 100 patients, made up of 40 to 45 with Graves' ophthalmopathy and 57 with stable Graves' hyperthyroidism. Prospective prediction of ophthalmopathy was tested in an independent validation cohort consisting of 18 hyperthyroidism patients and approximately 16 patients who later progressed to ophthalmopathy. For training and testing, the 110 or so patients in the discovery cohort were randomly divided in a 7:3 ratio. In addition, the study compared T-cell repertoires in thyroid tissue and in blood from five or six Graves' hyperthyroidism patients. Once sampling was done, hyperthyroidism patients were given methimazole at a starting dose of 30 mg daily, whereas ophthalmopathy patients were given high-dose intravenous methylprednisolone. Libraries were constructed in a second round of multiplex PCR, after which size selection and purification were carried out. Libraries were sequenced paired-end with 100 bp reads on an Illumina HiSeq2000. SOAPnuke was used to process the raw data, removing reads that contained adapters or uncalled bases, had a mean Phred below 15, or lacked an exact match to the constant primer or identifier. COPE v1.2.5 was used to merge the high-quality paired reads, and each unique nucleotide sequence was defined as a clonotype. Clonotypes were aligned to IMGT TRBV, TRBD and TRBJ reference segments using MiTCR v1.1. Only V-J combinations with frequency above 0.0001, covering approximately 99% of repertoires, were analysed. The TCS score was defined as F50 (clonal expansion) divided by E x V (chaos), with BLOSUM62-based TCRdist calculated between CDR3 peptides within each V-J. Welch's t-statistics and random forest reduced just over 500 V-J features to 13, which were used in a naive Bayes classifier (R e1071). No statistical method was used to set the sample size in advance, and investigators knew the group allocation. The paper reports TCR Vbeta CDR3 sequencing of some 140 peripheral blood samples: under 45 ophthalmopathy, roughly 80 hyperthyroidism and around 17 progressor patients.

This TCR came from a woman under 40 with Graves disease. Donor details come from another sample of the same person, matched by shared clones. The chain couples TRBV15 to TRBJ2-7, with the D gene too uncertain to name. This sample comprised peripheral blood mononuclear cells (PBMCs), obtained at new diagnosis, from a patient treated with antithyroid drugs. The CDR3 reads CATSRDVDYEQYF. The bases read TGTGCCACCAGCAGAGATGTGGACTACGAGCAGTACTTC.